This TCR beta chain is drawn from a study of beta chain features in type 1 diabetes. At the level of the study: In all, 85 million to 130 million sorted cells from all samples were analyzed.

Sequenced material consisted of expressed TCRB transcripts (all of the isolated RNA was reverse transcribed). When averaged, stem cell-like memory T cell samples yielded approximately 1 million reads. Method: immunoSEQ multiplex PCR; TCRdb's copy keeps in-frame clones and lacks some. The table shows tens of thousands of clones, with under 35% occurring only once. Populations isolated by sorting all had purity greater than 95%. The specimen sequenced was stem cell memory CD4+ T cells from blood. The receptor comes from a woman between 18 and 30 years old in good health.

The CDR3 spells CASSPHQTFGYEQYF. CDR3 DNA sequence: TGTGCCAGCAGCCCTCACCAGACATTCGGCTACGAGCAGTACTTC. J is TRBJ2-7 and V is TRBV7-2; no firm D call. V gave up 5 bases and J gave up 3 bases, with 17 bases separating them. CDR1 and CDR2 from the germline V gene are SGHTA and FQGNSA. The CDR3 is 15 residues long.